The clone carrying this TCR beta chain appeared a single time. The recovered donors of Cohort 3 showed two negative PCRs, clearance, or symptom resolution. TCRdb's copy holds only in-frame clones and misses some; the assay was immunoSEQ multiplex PCR. Of approximately 490,000 clones listed, 88% are singletons. This sample is part of a study of blood T cell repertoires in COVID-19. After removal of 4 bases from V and 0 bases from J, the junction contained 1 base not matched to a gene. The length of the CDR3 is 15 residues. CDR1 SGHKS and CDR2 YYEKEE come from the germline V gene (reference sequence). This clonotype originated in a woman aged 55-75 years who had recovered from COVID-19. The sequencing input was PBMCs or T cells enriched from blood (not recorded which). V and J are TRBV5-5 and TRBJ1-3, with 10 bases aligning to TRBD1. The CDR3 sequence is CASSRQGASGNTIYF. The CDR3 nucleotides are TGTGCCAGCAGCCGACAGGGGGCCTCTGGAAACACCATATATTTT.